This TCR beta chain was recorded in a study of blood T cells in healthy people across ages. Then a second PCR, running roughly 7 to 11 cycles, was carried out with a sample-barcoded 5' primer and a J-beta primer mix. TCRdb re-analysed the 5' RACE reads in MiXCR, keeping a single row per CDR3 protein. In the table there are some 760,000 distinct CDR3 sequences, around 25% of which are singletons. General observations from the study: A strong correlation was seen between TCR beta diversity and naive T cell percentage.

In regard to this clonotype: Its antigen remains unidentified.

This CDR3 contains 16 residues. Germline V lookup: CDR1 SGHTA, CDR2 FQGNSA. This sample also appeared in a second study, on T cells of mothers and their children. That source adds: Both sample barcodes and 2-4 random nucleotides came from the M1S primer of the second PCR. In both related and unrelated pairs, TCR recombination output is shaped similarly by thymic selection. Relative to unrelated pairs, biologically related mother-child dyads exhibited marginally greater, non-significant overlap.

The chain uses TRBV7-2 and TRBJ2-5, with D tentatively TRBD1 or TRBD2 (7 bases each). The end of the DNA aligns better with TRBJ2-1, so the J call may be wrong. The material sequenced was blood. This clonotype originated in a boy between 10 and 17 years old in good health. The CDR3 is CASSFLQGEGLNEQFF. CDR3 DNA sequence: TGTGCCAGCAGCTTCCTCCAGGGGGAGGGCTTAAATGAGCAGTTCTTC.